This T cell receptor beta chain originates from a study of shared clonotypes between healthy human individuals. Study overall: Donors were two women and a few men aged 18 to 49.

Worth noting for this clone: What it recognizes is unknown. This sample includes further DNA sequences coding for the same CDR3.

CDR3 length: 15 amino acids. With V trimmed by 1 base and J by 2 bases, 2 bases remained unmatched. Germline assignment: CDR1 LGHNA and CDR2 YSLEER. Study-level results: Non-shared clonotypes were found to have lower generation probabilities than the clonotypes that were shared by all four of the sorted-subset donors. Naive subsets usually exceeded memory subsets in estimated richness.

Genomic DNA belonging to each subset was distributed in equal measure over several immunoSEQ plates. Sequencing was performed with immunoSEQ multiplex PCR; in TCRdb, only in-frame clones are kept and a portion is missing. The table lists 2,500,000 or so clones, around nine tenths of them singletons, with over 0.12% in the top ten. The source material was naive CD4+ T cells sorted from blood. The subset here: CD45RA+ positively selected. This clonotype was obtained from a young man in good health. V gene TRBV4-3 combines with J gene TRBJ2-7; 10 bases match TRBD2. Here the CDR3 DNA reads TGCGCCAGCAGCCAAGTGCTAGCGGGAGCCTACGAGCAGTACTTC. Its translation is CASSQVLAGAYEQYF.